The 15 T cell receptor beta chains below all came from one sample that was sequenced in a study of molecular identifiers for immune sequencing clone quantification. From the PCR reads, TCRdb called clonotypes with MiXCR, one entry per CDR3 protein. This sample has more than 300,000 distinct CDR3 sequences, with 20% to 25% found just once. The sequenced material came from naive CD8+ T cells from blood, with Jurkat cell RNA spiked in. The subset denotes: FACS-sorted CD8+CD4-CCR7+CD45RA+ naive T cells. The receptors stem from a human donor in good health. Some libraries in this study had Jurkat cell RNA spiked in.

The J gene is TRBJ2-7, the V gene TRBV7-6; D gene uncertain. V lost 1 base and J 8 bases, leaving 15 bases between the germline ends. The CDR3 sequence is 14 residues long. Germline V gene lookup returns CDR1 SGHVS and CDR2 FNYEAQ. The CDR3 is CASSLGSWPLKQYF. In DNA, the CDR3 is TGTGCCAGCAGCTTAGGAAGTTGGCCTCTGAAGCAGTACTTC.

This clonotype has a count of ten or more. The rearrangement uses TRBV15 and TRBJ2-3; 7 nucleotides line up with TRBD1. The V segment lost 6 bases and the J segment 7 bases; nucleotides outside the gene matches: 10. The CDR3 is 14 amino acids. The germline V gene encodes CDR1 LNHNV and CDR2 YYDKDF (reference sequence). CDR3 coding DNA: TGTGCCACCAGACAGGGGCCGCCCGGACATACGCAGTATTTT. Its translation is CATRQGPPGHTQYF.

A remark on this clonotype: An end of the junction differs from the germline gene, which may be a read error. The chain couples TRBV28 to TRBJ2-7; the D is unclear. CDR1 is MDHEN, CDR2 SYDVKM, per germline. There are 14 residues in the CDR3. Here the CDR3 DNA reads TGTGCCAGCAGCTTAAGAGGAAGGCCCTACGAGCGGTACTTC. Translated: CASSLRGRPYERYF.

V usage is TRBV27 and J usage is TRBJ2-6; D is uncertain. This CDR3 is built from 16 residues. V lost 2 bases, J lost 1 base, and 9 bases lay in between. Germline V CDR1 and CDR2: MNHEY, SMNVEV (reference sequence). The DNA of the CDR3 is TGTGCCAGCAGTTTAGCGTACCCGTCTGGGGCCAACGTCCTGACTTTC. Protein sequence: CASSLAYPSGANVLTF.

Regarding this clonotype: Being one base from a much bigger clone, this may be a read error. This chain links TRBV5-3 with TRBJ1-5, with D possibly TRBD1 on 5 matching bases. TRBV5-3 is an ORF; its function is uncertain. This CDR3 comprises 14 residues. V was shortened by 10 bases and J by 3 bases, with 17 bases between the two germline ends. The CDR3 is CAGRGLGDNQPQHF. The CDR3, as DNA: TGTGCCGGCCGCGGGTTGGGGGACAATCAGCCCCAGCATTTT.

With regard to this clonotype: A read error is possible here, since a much larger clone lies one base away. The chain is built from TRBV28 and TRBJ1-1; D is possibly TRBD1 (5 bases). The CDR3 consists of 14 residues. The germline V gene has CDR1 MDHEN and CDR2 SYDVKM. The CDR3 DNA follows: TGTGCCAGCAGTTTACGGGGCAGGGTCACTGTAGCTTTCTTT. Protein product: CASSLRGRVTVAFF.

This clonotype has a count of ten or more. This rearrangement joins TRBV9 to TRBJ1-1; D uncertain. CDR3 length: 13 residues. Germline V gene sequence: CDR1 SGDLS, CDR2 YYNGEE. V shed 1 base and J shed 0 bases, with 4 bases lying between them. CDR3 DNA sequence: TGTGCCAGCAGCGTATACGTGAACACTGAAGCTTTCTTT. Protein sequence: CASSVYVNTEAFF.

This clonotype was seen repeatedly, ten times or more. The CDR3 region is CASSQFRTAGVNEQFF. CDR3 DNA sequence: TGCGCCAGCAGCCAATTCCGAACCGCCGGGGTGAATGAGCAGTTCTTC. The chain combines TRBV4-3 with TRBJ2-1, with a weak D call TRBD2 (5 bases). This CDR3 is built from 16 residues. The germline CDR1 and CDR2 sequences are LGHNA and YSLEER. The V end lost 2 bases, the J end lost 7 bases, and 18 bases lay between the germline ends.

In its sample, this clonotype was seen a few times. The gene calls are TRBV6-2 or TRBV6-3 and TRBJ2-7; TRBD1 matches at 7 bases. Germline CDR1 reads MNHEY; CDR2 reads SVGEGT. Germline trimming cut 3 bases from V and 3 bases from J; bases unmatched to any gene: 5. CDR3 length: 14 residues. The CDR3 spells CASSYPGQFYEQYF. CDR3 in DNA: TGTGCCAGCAGTTATCCGGGACAGTTCTACGAGCAGTACTTC.

This clonotype was detected a few times. The V gene is TRBV19, the J gene TRBJ2-3; no clear D. The germline V and J ends were trimmed by 3 bases and 2 bases, with 9 bases remaining between them. CDR3 length: 14 residues. Germline V CDR1 and CDR2: LNHDA, SQIVND (reference sequence). CDR3 loop: CASSMYGTTDTQYF. The CDR3 DNA reads as TGTGCCAGTAGTATGTACGGAACCACAGATACGCAGTATTTT.

This clonotype appeared many times. The rearrangement uses TRBV7-8 and TRBJ2-2; 10 bases are a match to TRBD1. V gave up 5 bases and J gave up 3 bases; unmatched junction bases: 9. The CDR3 spans 17 residues. Germline V gene data show CDR1 as SGHVS and CDR2 as FQNEAQ. The CDR3 coding sequence is TGTGCCAGCAGCCATAGCAGGGACAGGGGAGACACCGGGGAGCTGTTTTTT. Translated, it gives CASSHSRDRGDTGELFF.

This chain uses TRBV6-2 or TRBV6-3 with TRBJ2-1; 8 bases are a match to TRBD2. Looked up from germline, CDR1 is MNHEY and CDR2 is SVGEGT. CDR3 length equals 17 residues. V was pared by 4 bases and J by 4 bases, with 12 bases of the junction left unmatched. Written as DNA, the CDR3 is TGTGCCAGCAGTTCCCCGTGGCGAGCGGGAGTGTACAATGAGCAGTTCTTC. Its protein product is CASSSPWRAGVYNEQFF.

On this clonotype: One end of the junction is discordant with germline, which a read error may explain. J is TRBJ1-4 and V is TRBV30, with no clear D. The germline V gene has CDR1 GTSNPN and CDR2 SVGIG (reference sequence). The CDR3 covers 17 residues. In DNA form, the CDR3 reads TGTGCCTGGAGTGTATCCGTCATCGGGGTTTCGAGTGAAAAACTGTCTTTT. Translated: CAWSVSVIGVSSEKLSF.

V usage is TRBV6-5 and J usage is TRBJ2-3; 8 bases agree with TRBD2. Germline V gene data show CDR1 as MNHEY and CDR2 as SVGAGI. Trimming cost V 3 bases and J 2 bases; bases outside gene matches: 7. The CDR3 covers 16 residues. The CDR3 reads CASSYSWREDTDTQYF. The CDR3 bases are TGTGCCAGCAGTTATTCTTGGCGGGAGGACACAGATACGCAGTATTTT.

Regarding this clonotype: A much larger clone sits a single nucleotide away, making a read error possible. The J gene is TRBJ2-1, the V gene TRBV30, with TRBD2 matching 12 bases. The V and J ends lost 0 bases and 8 bases, in that order; junction bases with no gene match: 11. CDR3 size: 17 residues. In germline, CDR1 is GTSNPN, CDR2 SVGIG (reference sequence). The CDR3 nucleotides are TGTGCCTGGAGTGTACAGCCCGGGACTAGCGGGTCATATGAGCAGTTCTTC. Translating gives CAWSVQPGTSGSYEQFF. Looking up the rest from reference TRBV30 and TRBJ2-1 gives the full variable domain: SQTIHQWPATLVQPVGSPLSLECTVEGTSNPNLYWYRQAAGRGLQLLFYSVGIGQISSEVPQNLSASRPQDRQFILSSKKLLLSDSGFYLCAWSVQPGTSGSYEQFFGPGTRLTVL.